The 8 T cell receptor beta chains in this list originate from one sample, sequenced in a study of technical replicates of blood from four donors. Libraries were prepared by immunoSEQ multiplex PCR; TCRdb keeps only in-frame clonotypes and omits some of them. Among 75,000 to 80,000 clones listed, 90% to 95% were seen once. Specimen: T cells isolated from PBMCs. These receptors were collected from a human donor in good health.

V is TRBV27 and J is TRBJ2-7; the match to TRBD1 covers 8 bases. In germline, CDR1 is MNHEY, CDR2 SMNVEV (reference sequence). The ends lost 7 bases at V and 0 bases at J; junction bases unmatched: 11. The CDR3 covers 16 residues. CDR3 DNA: TGTGCCAGCAACACCTATACAGGGGGAAGCTCCTACGAGCAGTACTTC. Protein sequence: CASNTYTGGSSYEQYF.

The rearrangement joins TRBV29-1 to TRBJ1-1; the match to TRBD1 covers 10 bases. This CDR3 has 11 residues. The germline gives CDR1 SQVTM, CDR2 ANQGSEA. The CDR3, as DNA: TGCAGTGCAGACAGGGGGCCTGAAGCTTTCTTT. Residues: CSADRGPEAFF.

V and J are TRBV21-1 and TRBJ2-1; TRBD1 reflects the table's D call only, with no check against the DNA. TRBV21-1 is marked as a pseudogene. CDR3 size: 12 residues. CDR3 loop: CASRTGGNEQFF. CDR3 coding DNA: TGTGCCAGCAGGACAGGGGGCAATGAGCAGTTCTTC.

The CDR3 is CATEDTGGYTF. CDR3 bases: TGTGCCACCGAGGACACAGGGGGCTACACCTTC. The genes are TRBV19 and TRBJ1-2; tentative D call: TRBD1 (6 bases). There are 11 residues in the CDR3. CDR1 and CDR2 (germline): LNHDA, SQIVND (reference sequence). Deletions cut 10 bases from V and 8 bases from J, with 14 bases between.

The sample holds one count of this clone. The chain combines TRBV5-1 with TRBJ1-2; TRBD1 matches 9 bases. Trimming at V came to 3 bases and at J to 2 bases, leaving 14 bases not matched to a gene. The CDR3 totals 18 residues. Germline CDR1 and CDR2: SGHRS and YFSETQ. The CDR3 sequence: CASSYRGQGPTINYGYTF. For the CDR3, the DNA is TGCGCCAGCAGCTATCGGGGACAGGGCCCAACAATAAACTATGGCTACACCTTC. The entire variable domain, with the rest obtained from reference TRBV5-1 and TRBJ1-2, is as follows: KAGVTQTPRYLIKTRGQQVTLSCSPISGHRSVSWYQQTPGQGLQFLFEYFSETQRNKGNFPGRFSGRQFSNSRSEMNVSTLELGDSALYLCASSYRGQGPTINYGYTFGSGTRLTVV.

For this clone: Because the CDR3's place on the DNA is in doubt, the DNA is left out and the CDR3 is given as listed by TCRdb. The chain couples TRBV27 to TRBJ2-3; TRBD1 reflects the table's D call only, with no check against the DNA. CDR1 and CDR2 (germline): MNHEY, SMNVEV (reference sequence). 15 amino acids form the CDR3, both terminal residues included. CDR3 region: CASCTTVTGGDTQYF.

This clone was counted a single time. CDR3 bases: TGCAGTGTTCGGGGGAACACTGAAGCTTTCTTT. Translating it yields CSVRGNTEAFF. The chain couples TRBV20-1 to TRBJ1-1; D ambiguous. V was trimmed by 7 bases and J by 1 base, leaving 7 bases between them. This CDR3 spans 11 amino acids. Germline CDR1 is DFQATT and CDR2 is SNEGSKA (reference sequence).

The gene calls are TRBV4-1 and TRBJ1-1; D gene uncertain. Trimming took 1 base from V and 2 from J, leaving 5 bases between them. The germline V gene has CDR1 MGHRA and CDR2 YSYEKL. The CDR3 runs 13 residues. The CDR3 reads CASSQVSNTEAFF. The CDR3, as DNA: TGCGCCAGCAGCCAAGTGTCAAACACTGAAGCTTTCTTT.